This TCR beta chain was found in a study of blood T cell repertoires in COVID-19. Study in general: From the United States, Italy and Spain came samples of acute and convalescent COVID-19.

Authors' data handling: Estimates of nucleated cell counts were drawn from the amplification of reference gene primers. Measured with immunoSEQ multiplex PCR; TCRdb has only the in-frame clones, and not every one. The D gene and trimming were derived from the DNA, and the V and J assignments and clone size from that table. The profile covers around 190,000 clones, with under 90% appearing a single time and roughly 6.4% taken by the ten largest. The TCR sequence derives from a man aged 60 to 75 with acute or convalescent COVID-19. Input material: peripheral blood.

The CDR3 nucleotides read TGCGCCAGCAGCCACAGACAGGATATCAACTATGGCTACACCTTC. Translation gives CASSHRQDINYGYTF. The V and J genes are TRBV4-1 and TRBJ1-2, with D possibly matching TRBD1 (6 bases). The germline V and J ends were trimmed by 3 bases and 2 bases, with 13 bases remaining between them. This CDR3 region has 15 residues. Germline CDR1 reads MGHRA; CDR2 reads YSYEKL.